The entry that follows covers one T cell receptor beta chain sequence. In the source study's methods: Cell counts per sample came from amplifying reference gene primers. The data were produced by immunoSEQ multiplex PCR, yet TCRdb's version contains in-frame clones alone and is incomplete. D and trimming come from the DNA, and the V and J calls and clone size come from that table. The data contain about 300,000 clones, 65% to 90% of them singletons. Unmatched junction bases numbered 8, after V lost 0 bases and J lost 7 bases. The germline V gene encodes CDR1 MGHRA and CDR2 YSYEKL. The CDR3 extends over 17 amino acids. This specimen belongs to a study of blood T cell repertoires in COVID-19. Study at large: Collection of acute and convalescent COVID-19 samples took place in the United States, Italy and Spain. The cDNA or gDNA used as material had been derived from T cells, B-cell-depleted T cells, or PBMCs.

The rearrangement joins TRBV4-1 to TRBJ2-7, with 14 bases fitting TRBD2. The specimen was peripheral blood. This clonotype originated in a human donor in a cohort sampled during active COVID-19. CDR3 in DNA: TGCGCCAGCAGCCAAGACCCCCTTCGGACTAGCGGGAGGGAGCAGTACTTC. This codes for CASSQDPLRTSGREQYF.